This T cell receptor (beta chain) is from a study of OX40 agonist ivuxolimab in advanced cancers. Study in general: Patients received the agonistic anti-OX40 (CD134) antibody ivuxolimab.

In the case of this clone: The target antigen is unknown.

Study observations and caveats: At doses 0.1 to 3.0 mg/kg, CD4+ and CD8+ clones expanded. Individuals who were partial responders at 0.1-3.0 mg/kg had clonal expansion that ranked among the lowest.

V lost 3 bases, J lost 4 bases, and 5 bases stayed unmatched. CDR1 MNHEY and CDR2 SVGAGI come from the germline V gene. This CDR3 has 15 residues. The assay was immunoSEQ multiplex PCR, and TCRdb's table has in-frame clones only and misses some. The sample records around 37,000 clones, 88% being singletons. The input for sequencing was CD4+ or CD8+ T cells sorted from blood, taken in a trial of the OX40 agonist ivuxolimab. The chain recombines TRBV6-5 with TRBJ1-1; 10 nucleotides align to TRBD1. The TCR originated in an adult with an advanced solid tumor such as melanoma, head and neck, liver or kidney cancer. This CDR3 is CASSYGDRGGTEAFF. CDR3 coding DNA: TGTGCCAGCAGTTATGGGGACAGGGGTGGCACTGAAGCTTTCTTT.